Listed here are 31 T cell receptor beta chains from one sample, sequenced in a study of HIV-infected patients and healthy controls. Alpha and beta constant-region primers primed reverse transcription of around 550 ng RNA. Separate chain-specific third strand synthesis with multiplexing indices produced the alpha and beta libraries. From the 5' RACE reads, TCRdb called clonotypes with MiXCR, one entry per CDR3 protein. This sample yields some 13,000 distinct CDR3 sequences, of which roughly a tenth are seen a single time; 6% to 7% belongs to the top ten. All unsorted peripheral T cells were captured because whole blood was used without fractionation. The sample comprised blood. Receptors were obtained from an adult in good health.

The V call is TRBV2, the J call TRBJ2-7, with D hard to call. Germline CDR1 and CDR2: SNHLY and FYNNEI. V shed 6 bases and J shed 6 bases, with 12 bases lying between them. The CDR3 runs 12 residues. The CDR3 sequence: CASSGRFPEQYF. The DNA of the CDR3 is TGTGCCAGCAGCGGACGGTTCCCCGAGCAGTACTTC.

This clonotype was counted many times. The V call is TRBV5-1, the J call TRBJ2-3, with unresolved D. Trimming pared 5 bases from V and 1 base from J, leaving 11 bases between. Germline values: CDR1 SGHRS, CDR2 YFSETQ. The CDR3 contains 14 residues. The CDR3 DNA reads TGCGCCAGCAGGGCGGTCGGTGGCACAGATACGCAGTATTTT. Residues: CASRAVGGTDTQYF.

This clonotype showed up many times. The chain links TRBV7-2 to TRBJ1-3; 12 positions match TRBD1. V shed 4 bases and J 4 bases; nucleotides not matched to a gene: 5. Germline CDR1 SGHTA, CDR2 FQGNSA. The CDR3 has 16 amino acids. CDR3 residues: CASSSGGTGGGNTIYF. CDR3 DNA sequence: TGTGCCAGCAGCTCTGGGGGGACAGGGGGCGGAAACACCATATATTTT.

This clonotype showed up many times. The chain is built from TRBV7-9 and TRBJ2-7; 8 bases line up with TRBD1. V lost 3 bases and J lost 2; bases outside the gene matches: 0. The CDR3 length is 13 residues. In germline, CDR1 is SEHNR, CDR2 FQNEAQ (reference sequence). CDR3 in DNA: TGTGCCAGCAGCTTGGACAGGGCCTACGAGCAGTACTTC. Its protein product is CASSLDRAYEQYF.

This clonotype is classed as medium-sized. The chain uses TRBV18 and TRBJ1-1; D is unclear. The CDR3 extends over 14 amino acids. The ends were cut back, 6 bases at V and 3 bases at J, with 14 bases in the middle. CDR1 and CDR2 from the germline V gene are KGHSH and LQKENI. Written as DNA, the CDR3 is TGTGCCAGCTCTCGAACTCTCGCGGACACTGAAGCTTTCTTT. It encodes CASSRTLADTEAFF.

Ten or more counts support this clonotype. V gene TRBV5-1 combines with J gene TRBJ2-1; the D is unclear. The V end lost 4 bases, the J end lost 5 bases, and 4 bases lay between the germline ends. The germline gives CDR1 SGHRS, CDR2 YFSETQ. The CDR3 sequence is 11 residues long. CDR3 residues: CASSLDNEQFF. CDR3 nucleotide sequence: TGCGCCAGCAGCCTTGACAATGAGCAGTTCTTC. Drawing the rest from reference TRBV5-1 and TRBJ2-1, the complete variable domain is KAGVTQTPRYLIKTRGQQVTLSCSPISGHRSVSWYQQTPGQGLQFLFEYFSETQRNKGNFPGRFSGRQFSNSRSEMNVSTLELGDSALYLCASSLDNEQFFGPGTRLTVL.

This clonotype was observed a handful of times. The chain uses TRBV2 and TRBJ2-1, with 10 nucleotides matching TRBD1. This CDR3 has 15 residues. V trimming: 6 bases; J trimming: 8 bases; junction bases outside the gene matches: 10. CDR1 is SNHLY and CDR2 is FYNNEI in the germline V gene. CDR3 sequence (DNA): TGTGCCAGCAGGGAGGACAGGGGGGATATCTATGAGCAGTTCTTC. Translation: CASREDRGDIYEQFF.

This clonotype has a count of ten or more. This rearrangement joins TRBV20-1 to TRBJ1-1, with 10 bases fitting TRBD1. J gave up 5 bases and V 6 bases, and 6 bases lay outside the gene matches. Germline values: CDR1 DFQATT, CDR2 SNEGSKA (reference sequence). The length of the CDR3 is 13 residues. In DNA form, the CDR3 reads TGCAGTGCCCAGGACAGGGGGAATACTGAAGCTTTCTTT. Its translation is CSAQDRGNTEAFF.

The chain carries TRBV20-1 and TRBJ2-3; D might be TRBD2 (5 bases). CDR1 and CDR2 from the germline V gene are DFQATT and SNEGSKA (reference sequence). The CDR3 is 14 residues long. V was shortened by 6 bases and J by 6 bases, with 19 bases between the two germline ends. DNA of the CDR3: TGCAGTGCAAGCGGCGGACGAGTTGTGGATACGCAGTATTTT. Translated: CSASGGRVVDTQYF.

The chain has TRBV15 and TRBJ1-1; 10 nucleotides align to TRBD1. Germline loops: CDR1 LNHNV, CDR2 YYDKDF (reference sequence). V trimming: 6 bases; J trimming: 5 bases; junction bases outside the gene matches: 6. The CDR3 spans 14 residues. The chain's CDR3 is CATRPGQGSTEAFF. The CDR3 coding sequence is TGTGCCACCAGACCGGGACAGGGGAGTACTGAAGCTTTCTTT.

This chain joins TRBV5-4 and TRBJ1-2; D is undetermined. The CDR3 extends over 16 amino acids. Germline CDR1 SGHNT, CDR2 YYREEE (reference sequence). Trimming cost V 4 bases and J 3 bases, with 19 bases left between them. The DNA of the CDR3 is TGTGCCAGCAGCCGGGCCGGGAAAGAATCAGACTATGGCTACACCTTC. It encodes CASSRAGKESDYGYTF.

Only a few counts were recorded for this clonotype. The chain employs TRBV2 and TRBJ1-1; 7 positions agree with TRBD1. The CDR3 has 13 amino acids. Germline values: CDR1 SNHLY, CDR2 FYNNEI. V was pared by 6 bases and J by 10 bases, with 11 bases of the junction left unmatched. CDR3 amino acids: CASRPARQGLAFF. In DNA form, the CDR3 reads TGTGCCAGCAGGCCCGCTCGACAGGGTTTAGCTTTCTTT.

V usage is TRBV29-1 and J usage is TRBJ2-3; 8 nucleotides agree with TRBD1. The CDR3 spans 14 residues. The germline gives CDR1 SQVTM, CDR2 ANQGSEA. J gave up 3 bases and V 3 bases, and 5 bases lay outside the gene matches. In DNA, the CDR3 is TGCAGCGTTGAGGGGACAGGCGGGACAGATACGCAGTATTTT. Protein sequence: CSVEGTGGTDTQYF.

This clonotype qualifies as medium-sized. J is TRBJ1-2 and V is TRBV29-1; 7 nucleotides agree with TRBD1. The CDR3 loop spans 13 amino acids. After removal of 7 bases from V and 3 bases from J, the junction contained 8 bases not matched to a gene. Germline CDR1 SQVTM, CDR2 ANQGSEA. CDR3 nucleotide sequence: TGCAGCGCAAGCCCCACAGGGGACTATGGCTACACCTTC. It codes for CSASPTGDYGYTF.

The chain links TRBV4-1 to TRBJ2-1; D is unclear. There are 17 residues in the CDR3. CDR1 is MGHRA and CDR2 is YSYEKL in the germline V gene. V gave up 1 base and J gave up 4 bases, with 17 bases separating them. CDR3: CASSQGPAPRIYNEQFF. The CDR3 DNA reads as TGCGCCAGCAGCCAAGGTCCAGCGCCCCGCATTTACAATGAGCAGTTCTTC.

The sample holds many counts of this clonotype. The V gene is TRBV28, the J gene TRBJ1-6; D is possibly TRBD1 (5 bases). The CDR3 consists of 16 residues. V was clipped by 2 bases and J by 4 bases, with 12 bases between them. The V gene's germline CDR1 is MDHEN and CDR2 SYDVKM. Here the CDR3 DNA reads TGTGCCAGCAGTTTACAGGGCCCCCTTTATAATTCACCCCTCCACTTT. It is translated as CASSLQGPLYNSPLHF.

This clonotype appeared many times. The J gene is TRBJ1-5, the V gene TRBV20-1; D gene uncertain. Germline V gene lookup returns CDR1 DFQATT and CDR2 SNEGSKA (reference sequence). The germline V and J ends were trimmed by 4 bases and 1 base, with 8 bases remaining between them. CDR3 size: 13 residues. The chain's CDR3 is CSATSASNQPQHF. The DNA of the CDR3 is TGCAGTGCTACATCGGCGAGCAATCAGCCCCAGCATTTT.

The V call is TRBV5-5, the J call TRBJ1-4; D is unclear. The V end lost 2 bases, the J end lost 7 bases, and 9 bases lay between the germline ends. CDR1 and CDR2 from the germline V gene are SGHKS and YYEKEE (reference sequence). This CDR3 spans 13 amino acids. The CDR3 DNA reads TGTGCCAGCAGCTTTGCAGCCCCTGAAAAACTGTTTTTT. The encoded protein is CASSFAAPEKLFF.

This clonotype is termed medium-sized (0.01 to 0.1%). The chain employs TRBV7-2 and TRBJ2-3; TRBD2 might be the D (5 bases). V lost 5 bases and J lost 4, with 16 bases in between. Germline-derived CDR1 and CDR2 are SGHTA and FQGNSA. The CDR3 runs to 15 residues. The CDR3 loop reads CASSPQLGFADTQYF. CDR3 in DNA: TGTGCCAGCAGCCCCCAACTAGGATTCGCAGATACGCAGTATTTT.

The gene calls are TRBV7-2 and TRBJ2-1, with no clear D. V dropped 7 bases and J dropped 0 bases, with 4 bases sitting between them. The germline CDR1 and CDR2 sequences are SGHTA and FQGNSA. The CDR3 spans 12 residues. CDR3 protein: CASTSSYNEQFF. The CDR3 DNA is TGTGCCAGCACCAGCTCCTACAATGAGCAGTTCTTC.

By sample fraction, this clonotype is medium-sized. The chain employs TRBV6-5 and TRBJ1-5; tentative D call: TRBD1 (6 bases). The CDR3 covers 15 residues. V was trimmed by 5 bases and J by 3 bases, leaving 14 bases between them. Germline V CDR1 and CDR2: MNHEY, SVGAGI. DNA of the CDR3: TGTGCCAGCAGTCCCGATAGGGGGACCAATCAGCCCCAGCATTTT. The encoded protein is CASSPDRGTNQPQHF.

This clonotype came up many times. The chain couples TRBV5-1 to TRBJ1-2, with D possibly matching TRBD1 (6 bases). Per the germline V gene, CDR1 is SGHRS and CDR2 is YFSETQ. Trimming stripped 3 bases from V and 1 base from J, with 16 bases between. The CDR3 length is 16 residues. Here the CDR3 reads CASSSDVRGLNYGYTF. For the CDR3, the DNA is TGCGCCAGCAGCTCCGATGTCAGGGGTCTTAACTATGGCTACACCTTC.

In this sample, this clonotype turned up a few times. This rearrangement joins TRBV6-6 to TRBJ2-2, with a tentative D call TRBD1 (5 bases). This CDR3 contains 14 residues. The germline V gene has CDR1 MNHNY and CDR2 SVGAGI (reference sequence). Trimming pared 8 bases from V and 0 bases from J, leaving 10 bases between. In nucleotides, the CDR3 is TGTGCCAGCGGAAGGACACCGAACACCGGGGAGCTGTTTTTT. Its translation is CASGRTPNTGELFF.

This clonotype counts as medium-sized (0.01 to 0.1%). This chain uses TRBV4-1 with TRBJ2-1; weak D call: TRBD2 (8 bases). V was trimmed by 5 bases and J by 5 bases, leaving 28 bases between them. The CDR3 runs 19 residues. Germline lookup yields CDR1 MGHRA and CDR2 YSYEKL. The CDR3 region has the DNA TGCGCCAGCAGCGAGGGGGCGGTAGCGGGGAGGAGGGTTAACAATGAGCAGTTCTTC. Protein: CASSEGAVAGRRVNNEQFF.

This sequence joins TRBV20-1 and TRBJ1-5; a weak D match, TRBD1 (6 bases). V was trimmed by 1 base and J by 6 bases, leaving 13 bases between them. Germline loops: CDR1 DFQATT, CDR2 SNEGSKA (reference sequence). The CDR3 extends over 14 amino acids. The CDR3 DNA reads as TGCAGTGCTAGAGTCCATGGGGGGGCTCAGCCCCAGCATTTT. It specifies CSARVHGGAQPQHF.

This clonotype was seen repeatedly, ten times or more. The chain combines TRBV12-3 or TRBV12-4 with TRBJ2-7; D remains ambiguous. The V gene lost 4 bases and the J gene lost 5 bases, with 18 bases spanning the gap. This CDR3 has 15 residues. The CDR3 DNA follows: TGTGCCAGCAGTTCCGTCGAGGCCCGAGGAGACGAGCAGTACTTC. Its translation: CASSSVEARGDEQYF.

This clonotype was picked up many times. The gene calls are TRBV5-5 and TRBJ2-2, with D maybe TRBD1 (5 bases). Per the germline V gene, CDR1 is SGHKS and CDR2 is YYEKEE (reference sequence). Trimming stripped 4 bases from V and 0 bases from J, with 13 bases between. The length of the CDR3 is 16 residues. The CDR3 is CASSPTTVANTGELFF. The CDR3 region has the DNA TGTGCCAGCAGCCCAACGACAGTTGCGAACACCGGGGAGCTGTTTTTT.

This clonotype was counted at least ten times. V gene TRBV7-2 combines with J gene TRBJ2-7; the match to TRBD1 covers 7 bases. Per germline, CDR1 SGHTA and CDR2 FQGNSA. CDR3 size: 14 residues. Trimming took 5 bases from V and 0 from J; bases not matched to a gene: 4. As DNA, the CDR3 is TGTGCCAGCAGCCCCGGACAGGCCTCCTACGAGCAGTACTTC. The encoded protein is CASSPGQASYEQYF.

As to this clonotype: A read error is possible here, since a much larger clone lies one base away. V and J are TRBV28 and TRBJ2-1; 12 bases map to TRBD1. CDR3 length: 17 amino acids. Germline V lookup: CDR1 MDHEN, CDR2 SYDVKM. The CDR3 DNA follows: TGTGCCGGCAGCCCCTTCCCCGGGACAGGGGGCTCGAATGAGCAGTTCTTC. This gives the protein CAGSPFPGTGGSNEQFF. The whole variable domain, remainder taken from reference TRBV28 and TRBJ2-1, is DVKVTQSSRYLVKRTGEKVFLECVQDMDHENMFWYRQDPGLGLRLIYFSYDVKMKEKGDIPEGYSVSREKKERFSLILESASTNQTSMYLCAGSPFPGTGGSNEQFFGPGTRLTVL.

The table lists this clonotype with many counts. The V gene is TRBV20-1, the J gene TRBJ2-7, with TRBD1 identical over 11 bases. V lost 3 bases to trimming and J lost 6 bases; unmatched junction nucleotides: 13. This CDR3 has 16 amino acids. Germline values: CDR1 DFQATT, CDR2 SNEGSKA (reference sequence). In nucleotides, the CDR3 is TGCAGTGCTAGGGGGGGCTGGACAGGGGGCGTATCCGAGCAGTACTTC. Translation: CSARGGWTGGVSEQYF.

V and J are TRBV28 and TRBJ1-1, with D possibly matching TRBD1 (6 bases). The length of the CDR3 is 16 residues. The V gene's germline CDR1 is MDHEN and CDR2 SYDVKM. The ends were cut back, 1 base at V and 9 bases at J, with 21 bases in the middle. CDR3 DNA: TGTGCCAGCAGTTTATTAGGGGGGACGGTTAATCCCAAAGCTTTCTTT. Translated, it gives CASSLLGGTVNPKAFF.